The 21 T cell receptor beta chains in this list originate from one sample, sequenced in a study of blood T cell repertoires in COVID-19. Libraries were prepared by immunoSEQ multiplex PCR; TCRdb keeps only in-frame clonotypes and omits some of them. The table shows about 74,000 clones, with approximately 90% occurring only once. The sample was peripheral blood. All receptors come from a man aged 70-80 years with active or convalescent COVID-19.

This rearrangement joins TRBV11-3 to TRBJ2-1; D gene uncertain. Per germline, CDR1 SGHNT and CDR2 YENEEA. This CDR3 comprises 14 residues. The V and J ends lost 0 bases and 6 bases respectively, with 9 bases between them. CDR3 residues: CASSLDPSANEQFF. CDR3 DNA sequence: TGTGCCAGCAGCTTAGATCCGAGTGCCAATGAGCAGTTCTTC.

For the CDR3, the DNA is TGTGCCAGCAGCTTAGGTCTCAGGGAGAACACTGAAGCTTTCTTT. Translation: CASSLGLRENTEAFF. The chain couples TRBV11-2 to TRBJ1-1; maybe TRBD1 (5 bases). V lost 1 base, J lost 1 base, and 10 bases lay in between. The CDR3 runs to 15 residues. Per germline, CDR1 SGHAT and CDR2 FQNNGV.

This rearrangement joins TRBV11-3 to TRBJ2-7; 8 bases are a match to TRBD1. The V gene's germline CDR1 is SGHNT and CDR2 YENEEA. The length of the CDR3 is 13 residues. Germline trimming cut 5 bases from V and 6 bases from J; bases unmatched to any gene: 6. The CDR3 spells CASSPRGRVEQYF. As DNA, the CDR3 is TGTGCCAGCAGCCCCAGGGGGCGAGTCGAGCAGTACTTC.

The J gene is TRBJ2-7, the V gene TRBV4-1; the D gene is possibly TRBD2 (7 bases). CDR3 length equals 16 residues. V lost 5 bases and J lost 2, with 19 bases in between. Germline V gene sequence: CDR1 MGHRA, CDR2 YSYEKL. CDR3 in amino acids: CASSFSFAGATYEQYF. The CDR3 region has the DNA TGCGCCAGCAGCTTCTCCTTTGCGGGGGCCACCTACGAGCAGTACTTC.

This chain connects TRBV5-8 to TRBJ2-5, with 14 bases identical to TRBD2. V dropped 2 bases and J dropped 5; count of bases not matched to a gene: 14. The germline CDR1 and CDR2 sequences are SGHTS and YDEGEE. The CDR3 consists of 19 residues. The CDR3 spells CASSFLPGTSGGLPETQYF. CDR3 DNA sequence: TGTGCCAGCAGCTTCCTGCCAGGGACTAGCGGGGGATTACCGGAGACCCAGTACTTC.

This rearrangement joins TRBV27 to TRBJ1-1; D call uncertain. The V end lost 3 bases, the J end lost 1 base, and 6 bases lay between the germline ends. Germline CDR1 reads MNHEY; CDR2 reads SMNVEV (reference sequence). CDR3 size: 13 residues. As DNA, the CDR3 is TGTGCCAGCAGTTTTAGGAGGAACACTGAAGCTTTCTTT. Its translation: CASSFRRNTEAFF.

This clone has just one count. J is TRBJ1-2 and V is TRBV28; D gene unclear. CDR3 size: 15 residues. V was shortened by 6 bases and J by 1 base, with 15 bases between the two germline ends. Germline CDR1 is MDHEN and CDR2 is SYDVKM. The CDR3 DNA reads as TGTGCCAGCAGGATATACACTACCCATAACTATGGCTACACCTTC. Translated, it gives CASRIYTTHNYGYTF.

The chain recombines TRBV28 with TRBJ2-7, with 8 bases aligning to TRBD1. CDR1 is MDHEN and CDR2 is SYDVKM in the germline V gene. This CDR3 is built from 16 residues. J was trimmed by 0 bases and V by 5 bases; bases with no gene match: 9. CDR3 coding DNA: TGTGCCAGCAGTGACTTGGACAGGGACGACTCCTACGAGCAGTACTTC. Encoded protein: CASSDLDRDDSYEQYF.

The chain recombines TRBV18 with TRBJ1-1; tentative D call: TRBD1 (6 bases). Per germline, CDR1 KGHSH and CDR2 LQKENI. Trimming removed 10 bases from V and 13 bases from J, with 22 bases in between. CDR3 length: 12 residues. In DNA form, the CDR3 reads TGTGCCACCACCCGGGCCCAGGGGAAGGATTTCTTT. Translating it yields CATTRAQGKDFF.

The V gene is TRBV9, the J gene TRBJ2-5; weak D call: TRBD2 (5 bases). Germline CDR1 and CDR2: SGDLS and YYNGEE. V gave up 0 bases and J gave up 4 bases, with 13 bases separating them. The CDR3 loop spans 15 amino acids. CDR3 loop: CASSVDWARGETQYF. CDR3 DNA sequence: TGTGCCAGCAGCGTAGATTGGGCCCGGGGAGAGACCCAGTACTTC. The entire variable domain, with the rest obtained from reference TRBV9 and TRBJ2-5, is as follows: DSGVTQTPKHLITATGQRVTLRCSPRSGDLSVYWYQQSLDQGLQFLIQYYNGEERAKGNILERFSAQQFPDLHSELNLSSLELGDSALYFCASSVDWARGETQYFGPGTRLLVL.

The sample holds one count of this clone. The chain recombines TRBV10-2 with TRBJ1-3; D unclear. Germline values: CDR1 WSHSY, CDR2 SAAADI. The germline V and J ends were trimmed by 0 bases and 0 bases, with 12 bases remaining between them. This CDR3 contains 17 residues. Here the CDR3 reads CASSESRAGSSGNTIYF. As DNA, the CDR3 is TGCGCCAGCAGTGAGTCCCGGGCGGGAAGCTCTGGAAACACCATATATTTT.

The J gene is TRBJ2-5, the V gene TRBV5-4; TRBD1 aligns across 7 bases. CDR3 length: 13 amino acids. V lost 2 bases and J lost 3; bases outside the gene matches: 1. CDR1 and CDR2 from the germline V gene are SGHNT and YYREEE (reference sequence). The CDR3 loop reads CASSFTGEETQYF. CDR3 nucleotides: TGTGCCAGCAGCTTCACAGGGGAAGAGACCCAGTACTTC.

The chain uses TRBV30 and TRBJ2-3; TRBD1 is a possible D gene (6 bases). V was trimmed by 3 bases and J by 4 bases, leaving 11 bases between them. Germline lookup yields CDR1 GTSNPN and CDR2 SVGIG (reference sequence). The CDR3 has 13 amino acids. CDR3 sequence reads: CAWRKQGSDTQYF. For the CDR3, the DNA is TGTGCCTGGAGGAAACAGGGCTCAGATACGCAGTATTTT.

Only a few counts were recorded for this clone. J is TRBJ1-5 and V is TRBV7-8, with D perhaps TRBD1 (6 bases). Germline-derived CDR1 and CDR2 are SGHVS and FQNEAQ. The CDR3 has 14 residues. Trimming removed 4 bases from V and 1 base from J, with 8 bases in between. The CDR3 coding sequence is TGTGCCAGCAGCTCAGGGGCCAGCAATCAGCCCCAGCATTTT. Translation gives CASSSGASNQPQHF. The variable domain in full, with the rest retrieved from reference TRBV7-8 and TRBJ1-5, is GAGVSQSPRYKVAKRGQDVALRCDPISGHVSLFWYQQALGQGPEFLTYFQNEAQLDKSGLPSDRFFAERPEGSVSTLKIQRTQQEDSAVYLCASSSGASNQPQHFGDGTRLSIL.

V and J are TRBV5-1 and TRBJ2-7; 9 nucleotides align to TRBD1. The trim removed 3 bases at V and 3 bases at J, leaving 7 bases unmatched. The CDR3 contains 15 residues. Looked up from germline, CDR1 is SGHRS and CDR2 is YFSETQ. CDR3 bases: TGCGCCAGCAGCTGGGGGGGACAGGGTCTCTACGAGCAGTACTTC. It encodes CASSWGGQGLYEQYF.

This sequence joins TRBV7-9 and TRBJ1-2; D not resolved. Germline V gene data show CDR1 as SEHNR and CDR2 as FQNEAQ (reference sequence). Trimming took 1 base from V and 1 from J, leaving 13 bases between them. The CDR3 contains 16 residues. The CDR3 reads CASSLDATAYNYGYTF. CDR3 in DNA: TGTGCCAGCAGCTTAGACGCTACAGCTTATAACTATGGCTACACCTTC.

The chain uses TRBV7-2 and TRBJ2-1; 10 bases map to TRBD2. Germline loops: CDR1 SGHTA, CDR2 FQGNSA. V lost 5 bases and J lost 4; bases outside the gene matches: 11. This CDR3 has 17 amino acids. CDR3 residues: CASSIVAGGEGYNEQFF. CDR3 nucleotide sequence: TGTGCCAGCAGCATAGTAGCGGGAGGAGAGGGTTACAATGAGCAGTTCTTC.

This chain joins TRBV11-2 and TRBJ1-6; 8 nucleotides match TRBD1. Germline-derived CDR1 and CDR2 are SGHAT and FQNNGV. The ends lost 8 bases at V and 7 bases at J; junction bases unmatched: 13. The CDR3 consists of 16 residues. The CDR3 sequence is CASAAQGEAWNSPLHF. The CDR3 coding sequence is TGTGCCAGCGCGGCACAGGGGGAGGCTTGGAATTCACCCCTCCACTTT.

This chain links TRBV30 with TRBJ1-3; a weak D match, TRBD1 (5 bases). Germline V lookup: CDR1 GTSNPN, CDR2 SVGIG (reference sequence). This CDR3 region has 13 residues. V was cut by 0 bases and J by 4 bases, with 7 bases left in between. Written as DNA, the CDR3 is TGTGCCTGGAGTGTAAAGGGGGGAAACACCATATATTTT. This codes for CAWSVKGGNTIYF. The full variable domain, rest sourced from reference TRBV30 and TRBJ1-3, is SQTIHQWPATLVQPVGSPLSLECTVEGTSNPNLYWYRQAAGRGLQLLFYSVGIGQISSEVPQNLSASRPQDRQFILSSKKLLLSDSGFYLCAWSVKGGNTIYFGEGSWLTVV.

This clone was seen a single time. CDR3 sequence reads: CASSQVFNRESMQFF. CDR3 sequence (DNA): TGCGCCAGCAGCCAAGTCTTTAACAGGGAATCGATGCAGTTCTTC. V gene TRBV4-1 combines with J gene TRBJ2-1; tentative D call: TRBD1 (6 bases). Trimming left V 1 base short and J 12 bases short, with 19 bases between. Per the germline V gene, CDR1 is MGHRA and CDR2 is YSYEKL. CDR3 size: 15 residues.

This chain links TRBV7-9 with TRBJ1-2; 7 bases fit TRBD1. Germline V gene lookup returns CDR1 SEHNR and CDR2 FQNEAQ (reference sequence). The V segment lost 5 bases and the J segment 4 bases; nucleotides outside the gene matches: 7. CDR3 length equals 14 residues. The CDR3 here is CASSRDRVSYGYTF. CDR3 bases: TGTGCCAGCAGCCGCGACAGGGTTAGCTATGGCTACACCTTC. Looking up the rest from reference TRBV7-9 and TRBJ1-2 gives the full variable domain: DTGVSQNPRHKITKRGQNVTFRCDPISEHNRLYWYRQTLGQGPEFLTYFQNEAQLEKSRLLSDRFSAERPKGSFSTLEIQRTEQGDSAMYLCASSRDRVSYGYTFGSGTRLTVV.